The source of this T cell receptor beta chain is a study of graft-versus-host responses after intestinal transplantation. The overall study: The transplants performed in recipients were multivisceral, liver-intestinal, or isolated intestinal.

In this sample, this clone turned up a few times. The repertoire was sequenced with immunoSEQ multiplex PCR; TCRdb's copy has only in-frame clones and lacks some. The sample lists 12,000 to 15,000 clones, about 27% occurring once. The J segment lost 0 bases and the V segment lost 5 bases, leaving 13 bases of the junction unmatched. The CDR3 runs 19 residues. In germline, CDR1 is SGHTA, CDR2 FQGTGA. The authors seeded roughly 200,000 CFSE-labeled responder cells together with roughly 200,000 irradiated stimulator cells tagged with violet dye. The chain combines TRBV7-3 with TRBJ1-3; 10 nucleotides line up with TRBD1. Sequencing used alloreactive CD4+ T cells from a mixed lymphocyte reaction culture, obtained before intestinal transplant. Specified subset: CFSE-low proliferating T cells sorted from roughly six-day pre-transplant mixed lymphocyte reaction (GvH or HvG direction). The receptor comes from a human patient who received an intestinal transplant. CDR3 nucleotide sequence: TGTGCCAGCAGCCCAGGGACAGGGGACCTTATACCCTCTGGAAACACCATATATTTT. Translating it yields CASSPGTGDLIPSGNTIYF.